The rows below give T cell receptor beta chains drawn from one sample of a study of technical replicates of blood from a handful of donors. Sequencing used immunoSEQ multiplex PCR; TCRdb keeps in-frame clones, though not all of them. The data show about 83,000 clones, with 90% to 95% seen just once and 0.25% held by the top ten. Sequencing was carried out using T cells isolated from PBMCs. The source is a human donor in good health. Both conserved end residues are part of each CDR3. Clone size is stated in some rows and not others, as once, few, many or a class when expanded.

clone_size j_call v_call cdr3_length cdr3_aa
. TRBJ1-5 TRBV10-1 13 CASSRGVSQPQHF
. TRBJ1-4 TRBV28 15 CASRPTGATNEKLFF
. TRBJ2-1 TRBV6-4 16 CASSDKVDSGSDEQFF
. TRBJ2-3 TRBV6-4 11 CASSVGDTQYF
. TRBJ2-3 TRBV6-5 11 CASRYTDTQYF
. TRBJ1-1 TRBV11-3 12 CASSLWGGEAFF
. TRBJ2-5 TRBV30 15 CAWHTGQTQGETQYF
. TRBJ1-5 TRBV27 14 CASSFRAYNQPQHF
. TRBJ2-5 TRBV5-4 14 CASSPERKLETQYF
. TRBJ1-1 TRBV5-8 16 CASSTGQSILNTEAFF
. TRBJ2-5 TRBV11-2 13 CASRGGVQETQYF
once TRBJ1-5 TRBV4-1 16 CASSQEGGTGNQPQHF
few TRBJ2-2 TRBV19 14 CASRWGQNTGELFF
. TRBJ2-7 TRBV4-1 15 CASSQGLAGSHEQYF
. TRBJ2-3 TRBV5-4 15 CASSIGTGAGDTQYF
. TRBJ2-3 TRBV4-1 16 CASSQRAGSGTDTQYF
. TRBJ2-2 TRBV28 16 CASSGHRALNTGELFF
once TRBJ1-5 TRBV2 16 CASSWGSTGLLQPQHF
. TRBJ2-3 TRBV19 17 CASSIGIGEAGRDTQYF
. TRBJ1-2 TRBV21-1 15 CASSKVEGDIYGYTF
few TRBJ1-1 TRBV27 15 CASRPRQGMNTEAFF
. TRBJ2-2 TRBV15 16 CAVRTIGGRRTGELFF
. TRBJ2-3 TRBV27 16 CASSFSDRHRTDTQYF
. TRBJ2-1 TRBV4-1 18 CASSQAVAGVGSYNEQFF
. TRBJ2-1 TRBV6-6 16 CASSGDRGARYNEQFF
once TRBJ1-3 TRBV4-2 19 CASSQDKGAVTNSGNTIYF
. TRBJ1-1 TRBV19 14 CASRGWWGGTEAFF
. TRBJ2-7 TRBV29-1 13 CSVEDDSTYEQYF
. TRBJ2-1 TRBV9 16 CASSVTGTSDYNEQFF
. TRBJ1-2 TRBV29-1 14 CSVEDPGQIYGYTF
. TRBJ2-2 TRBV10-1 16 CASSDSDRSNTGELFF
. TRBJ1-5 TRBV15 16 CATSRVRTGLEGPQHF
. TRBJ2-7 TRBV7-9 12 CASSPSSYEQYF
. TRBJ2-5 TRBV2 13 CASSSQGRETQYF
. TRBJ1-1 TRBV19 14 CASSLRGGNTEAFF
. TRBJ1-4 TRBV30 13 CALEQGVNEKLFF
. TRBJ2-3 TRBV29-1 14 CSTGGGSVTDTQYF
. TRBJ2-7 TRBV6-6 15 CASSPSDRARYEQYF
. TRBJ1-4 TRBV9 17 CASSVAGGGVRSEKLFF
. TRBJ2-5 TRBV7-9 17 CASSFSDGGTDQETQYF
. TRBJ2-2 TRBV27 12 CASSRSGEGLFF
. TRBJ2-5 TRBV2 10 CASSVETQYF
. TRBJ1-4 TRBV5-1 15 CASQKSGIGGEKLFF
many TRBJ1-2 TRBV30 13 CAWIGGVRYGYTF
few TRBJ2-5 TRBV30 14 CAWSVERVEETQYF
. TRBJ1-1 TRBV7-9 13 CASSPRVNTEAFF
. TRBJ1-2 TRBV5-4 11 CASQGGNGYTF
. TRBJ1-3 TRBV19 14 CASSISDRGDTIYF
. TRBJ2-1 TRBV5-1 14 CASTRGGALWEQFF
. TRBJ2-7 TRBV27 14 CASSSTGGKGEQYF
. TRBJ2-7 TRBV10-3 18 CAIKKGQGPNQDSYEQYF
once TRBJ2-2 TRBV19 16 CASSIRGQPDTGELFF
. TRBJ1-1 TRBV11-2 14 CASSLTGVNTEAFF
. TRBJ2-2 TRBV7-9 15 CAHLTVAGGTGELFF